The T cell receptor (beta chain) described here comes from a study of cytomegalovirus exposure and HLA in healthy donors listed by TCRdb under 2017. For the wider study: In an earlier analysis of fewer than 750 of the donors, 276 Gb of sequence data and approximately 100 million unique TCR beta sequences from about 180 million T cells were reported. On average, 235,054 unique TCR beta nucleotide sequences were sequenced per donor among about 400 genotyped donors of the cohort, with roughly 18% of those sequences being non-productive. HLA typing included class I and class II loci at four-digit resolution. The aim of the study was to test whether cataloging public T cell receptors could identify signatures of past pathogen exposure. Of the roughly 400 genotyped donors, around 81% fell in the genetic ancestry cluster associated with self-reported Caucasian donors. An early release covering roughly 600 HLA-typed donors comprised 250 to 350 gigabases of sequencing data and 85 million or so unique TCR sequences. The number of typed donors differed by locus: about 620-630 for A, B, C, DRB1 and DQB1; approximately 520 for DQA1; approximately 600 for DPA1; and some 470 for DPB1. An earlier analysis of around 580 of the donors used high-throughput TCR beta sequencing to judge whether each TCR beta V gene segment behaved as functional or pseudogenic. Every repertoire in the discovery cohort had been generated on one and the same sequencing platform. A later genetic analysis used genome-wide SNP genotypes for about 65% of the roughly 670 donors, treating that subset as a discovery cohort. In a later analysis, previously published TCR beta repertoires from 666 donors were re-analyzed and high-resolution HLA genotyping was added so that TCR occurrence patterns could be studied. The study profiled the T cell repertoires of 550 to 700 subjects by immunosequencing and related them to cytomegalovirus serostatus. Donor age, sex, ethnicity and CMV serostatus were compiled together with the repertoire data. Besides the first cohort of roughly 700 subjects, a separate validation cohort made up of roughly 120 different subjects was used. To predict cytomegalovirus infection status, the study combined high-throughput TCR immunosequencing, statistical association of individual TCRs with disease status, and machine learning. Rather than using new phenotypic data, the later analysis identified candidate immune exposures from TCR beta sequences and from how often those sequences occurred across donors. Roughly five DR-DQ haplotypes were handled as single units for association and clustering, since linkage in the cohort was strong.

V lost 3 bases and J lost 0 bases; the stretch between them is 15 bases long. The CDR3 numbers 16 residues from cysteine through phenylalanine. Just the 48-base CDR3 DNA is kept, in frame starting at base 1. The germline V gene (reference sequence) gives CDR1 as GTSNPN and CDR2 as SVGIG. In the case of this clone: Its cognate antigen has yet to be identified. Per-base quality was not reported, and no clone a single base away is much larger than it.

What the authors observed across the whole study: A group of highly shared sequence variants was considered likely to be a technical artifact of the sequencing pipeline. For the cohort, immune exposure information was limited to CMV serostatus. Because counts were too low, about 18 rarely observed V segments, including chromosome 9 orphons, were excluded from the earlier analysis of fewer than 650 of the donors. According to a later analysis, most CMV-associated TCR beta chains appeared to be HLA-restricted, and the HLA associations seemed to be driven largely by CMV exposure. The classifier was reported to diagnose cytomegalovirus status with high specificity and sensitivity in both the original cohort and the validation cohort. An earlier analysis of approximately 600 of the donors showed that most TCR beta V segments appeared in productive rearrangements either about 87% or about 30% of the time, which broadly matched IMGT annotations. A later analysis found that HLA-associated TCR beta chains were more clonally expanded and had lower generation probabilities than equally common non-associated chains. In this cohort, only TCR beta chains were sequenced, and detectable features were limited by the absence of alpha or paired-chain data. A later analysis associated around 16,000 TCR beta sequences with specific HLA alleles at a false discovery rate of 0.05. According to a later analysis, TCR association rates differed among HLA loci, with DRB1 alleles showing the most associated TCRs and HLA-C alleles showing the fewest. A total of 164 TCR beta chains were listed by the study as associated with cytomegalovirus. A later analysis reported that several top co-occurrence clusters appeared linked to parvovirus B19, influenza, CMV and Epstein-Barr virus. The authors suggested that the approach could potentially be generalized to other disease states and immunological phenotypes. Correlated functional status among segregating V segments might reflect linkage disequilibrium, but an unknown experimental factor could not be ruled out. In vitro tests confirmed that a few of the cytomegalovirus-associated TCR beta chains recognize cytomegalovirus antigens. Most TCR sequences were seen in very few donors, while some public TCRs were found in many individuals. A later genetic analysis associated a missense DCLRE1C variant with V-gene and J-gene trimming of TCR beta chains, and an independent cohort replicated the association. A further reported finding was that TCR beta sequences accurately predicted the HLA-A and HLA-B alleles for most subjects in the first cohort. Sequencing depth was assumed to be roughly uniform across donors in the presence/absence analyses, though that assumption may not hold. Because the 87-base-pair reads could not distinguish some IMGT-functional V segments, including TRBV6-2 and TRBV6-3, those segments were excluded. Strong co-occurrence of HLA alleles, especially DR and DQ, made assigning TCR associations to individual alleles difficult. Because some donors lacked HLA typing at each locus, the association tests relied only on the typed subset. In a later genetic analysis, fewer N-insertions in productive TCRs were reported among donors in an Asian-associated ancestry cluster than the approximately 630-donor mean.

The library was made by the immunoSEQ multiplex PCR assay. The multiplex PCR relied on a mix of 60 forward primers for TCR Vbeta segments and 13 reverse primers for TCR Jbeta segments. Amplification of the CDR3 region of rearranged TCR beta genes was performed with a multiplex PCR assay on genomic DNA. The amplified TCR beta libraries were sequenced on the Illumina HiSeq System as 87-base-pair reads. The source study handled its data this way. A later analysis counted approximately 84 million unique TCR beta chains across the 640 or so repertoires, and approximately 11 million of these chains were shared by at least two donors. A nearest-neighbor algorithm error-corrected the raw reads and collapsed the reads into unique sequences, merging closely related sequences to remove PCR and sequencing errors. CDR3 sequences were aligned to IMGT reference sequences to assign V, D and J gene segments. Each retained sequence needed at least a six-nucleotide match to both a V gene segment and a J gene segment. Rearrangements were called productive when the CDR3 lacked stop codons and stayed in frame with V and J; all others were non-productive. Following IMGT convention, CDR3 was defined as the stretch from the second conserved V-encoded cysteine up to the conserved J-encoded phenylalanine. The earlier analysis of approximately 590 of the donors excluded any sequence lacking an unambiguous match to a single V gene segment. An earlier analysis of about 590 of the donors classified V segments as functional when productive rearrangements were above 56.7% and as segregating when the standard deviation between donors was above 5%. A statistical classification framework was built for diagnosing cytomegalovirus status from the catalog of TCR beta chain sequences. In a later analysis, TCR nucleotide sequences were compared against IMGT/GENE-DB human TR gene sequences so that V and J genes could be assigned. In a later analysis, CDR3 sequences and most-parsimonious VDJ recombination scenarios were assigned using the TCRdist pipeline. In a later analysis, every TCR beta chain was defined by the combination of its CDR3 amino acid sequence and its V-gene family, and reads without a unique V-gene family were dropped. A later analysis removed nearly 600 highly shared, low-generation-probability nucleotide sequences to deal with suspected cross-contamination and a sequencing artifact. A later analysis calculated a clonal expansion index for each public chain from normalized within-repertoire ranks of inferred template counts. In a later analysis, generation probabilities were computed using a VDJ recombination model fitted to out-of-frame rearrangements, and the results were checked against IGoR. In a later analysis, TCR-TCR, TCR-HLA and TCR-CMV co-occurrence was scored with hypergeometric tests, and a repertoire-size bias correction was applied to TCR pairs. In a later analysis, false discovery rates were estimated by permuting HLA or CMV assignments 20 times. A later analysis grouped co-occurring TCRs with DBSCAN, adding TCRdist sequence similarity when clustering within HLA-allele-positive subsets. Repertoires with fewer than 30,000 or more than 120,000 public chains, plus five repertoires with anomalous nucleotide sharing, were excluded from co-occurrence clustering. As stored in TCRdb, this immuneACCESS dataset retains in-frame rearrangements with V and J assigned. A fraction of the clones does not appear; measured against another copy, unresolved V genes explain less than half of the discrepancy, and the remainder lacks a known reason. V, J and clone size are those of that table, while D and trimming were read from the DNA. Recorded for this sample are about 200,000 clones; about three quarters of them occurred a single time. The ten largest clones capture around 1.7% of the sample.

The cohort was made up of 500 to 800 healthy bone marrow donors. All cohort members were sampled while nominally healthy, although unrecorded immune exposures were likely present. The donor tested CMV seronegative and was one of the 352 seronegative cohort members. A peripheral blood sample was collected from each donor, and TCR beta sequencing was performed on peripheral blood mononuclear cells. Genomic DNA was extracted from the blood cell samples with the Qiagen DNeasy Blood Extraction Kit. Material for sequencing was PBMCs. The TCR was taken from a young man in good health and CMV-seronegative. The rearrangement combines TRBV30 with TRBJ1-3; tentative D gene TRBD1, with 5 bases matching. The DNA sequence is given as TGTGCCTGGAGCCCTAACCTGGGGGGCTCTGGAAACACCATATATTTT. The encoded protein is CAWSPNLGGSGNTIYF.